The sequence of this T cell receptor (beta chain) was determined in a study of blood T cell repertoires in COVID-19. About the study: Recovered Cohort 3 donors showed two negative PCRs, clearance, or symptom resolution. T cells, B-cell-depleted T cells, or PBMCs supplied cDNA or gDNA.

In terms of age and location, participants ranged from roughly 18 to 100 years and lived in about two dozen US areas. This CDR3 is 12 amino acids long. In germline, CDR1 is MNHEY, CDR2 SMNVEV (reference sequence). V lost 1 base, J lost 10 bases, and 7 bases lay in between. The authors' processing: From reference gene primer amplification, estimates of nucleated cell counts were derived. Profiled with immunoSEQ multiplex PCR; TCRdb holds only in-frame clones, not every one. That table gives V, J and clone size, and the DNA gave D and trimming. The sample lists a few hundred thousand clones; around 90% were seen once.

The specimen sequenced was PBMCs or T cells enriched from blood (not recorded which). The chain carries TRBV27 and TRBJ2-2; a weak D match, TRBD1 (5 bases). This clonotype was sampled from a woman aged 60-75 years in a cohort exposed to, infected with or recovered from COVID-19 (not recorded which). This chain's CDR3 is CASSLLGVELFF. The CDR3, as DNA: TGTGCCAGCAGTTTATTAGGGGTGGAGCTGTTTTTT.